Sequencing of this TCR beta chain was carried out in a study of shared T cell receptors in the human thymus. Looked up from germline, CDR1 is DFQATT and CDR2 is SNEGSKA (reference sequence). The CDR3 loop spans 11 amino acids. The junction had 0 bases not matched to a gene; V was cut back by 1 base and J by 11 bases. Assay used: immunoSEQ multiplex PCR; TCRdb lists only in-frame clones, some missing. The sample includes over 350,000 clones, around 95% of them seen just once. Sequencing was carried out using thymocytes. V usage is TRBV20-1 and J usage is TRBJ1-4, with 8 bases identical to TRBD1. This sequence originates from a human donor. The CDR3, as DNA: TGCAGTGCTAGAGGACAGGGGAAACTGTTTTTT. This translates into CSARGQGKLFF.